This T cell receptor beta chain is drawn from a study of CD8+ T cells in alopecia areata. Sequencing relied on a cDNA template that was reverse transcribed from extracted RNA. Produced via immunoSEQ multiplex PCR; TCRdb's table is partial and in-frame only. The sample yields about 110,000 clones, around 59% seen once. Germline CDR1 reads MDHEN; CDR2 reads SYDVKM. The CDR3 sequence is 15 residues long. The junction had 9 bases not matched to a gene; V was cut back by 5 bases and J by 3 bases. This clone has just a few counts. The chain employs TRBV28 and TRBJ1-1, with 7 bases fitting TRBD1. The sequence derives from a human donor in good health. Material: CD8+ T cells sorted from blood. CDR3 in amino acids: CASSTRQGFYTEAFF. The CDR3 bases are TGTGCCAGCAGTACCAGACAGGGTTTTTACACTGAAGCTTTCTTT.